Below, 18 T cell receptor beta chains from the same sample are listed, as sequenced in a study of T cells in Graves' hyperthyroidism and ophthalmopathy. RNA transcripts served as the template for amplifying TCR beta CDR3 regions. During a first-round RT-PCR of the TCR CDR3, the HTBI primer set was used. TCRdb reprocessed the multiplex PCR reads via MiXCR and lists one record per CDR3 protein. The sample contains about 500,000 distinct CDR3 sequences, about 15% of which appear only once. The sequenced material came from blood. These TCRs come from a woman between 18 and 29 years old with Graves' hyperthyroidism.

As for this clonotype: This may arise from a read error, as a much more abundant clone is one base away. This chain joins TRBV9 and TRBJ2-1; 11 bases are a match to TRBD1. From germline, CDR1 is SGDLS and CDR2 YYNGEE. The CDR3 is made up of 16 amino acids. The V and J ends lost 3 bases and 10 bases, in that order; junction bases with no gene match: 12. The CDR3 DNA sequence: TGTGCCAGCAGCGCAACGGGACAGGGGGTCCGGGGCGAGCAGTTCTTC. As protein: CASSATGQGVRGEQFF.

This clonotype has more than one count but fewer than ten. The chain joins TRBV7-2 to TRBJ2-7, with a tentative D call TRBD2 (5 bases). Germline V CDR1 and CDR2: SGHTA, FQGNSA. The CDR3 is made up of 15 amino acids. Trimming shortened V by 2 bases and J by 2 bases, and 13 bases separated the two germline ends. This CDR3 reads CASSLYGERAYEQYV. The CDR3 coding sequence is TGTGCCAGCAGCTTATATGGGGAGAGGGCCTACGAGCAGTACGTC.

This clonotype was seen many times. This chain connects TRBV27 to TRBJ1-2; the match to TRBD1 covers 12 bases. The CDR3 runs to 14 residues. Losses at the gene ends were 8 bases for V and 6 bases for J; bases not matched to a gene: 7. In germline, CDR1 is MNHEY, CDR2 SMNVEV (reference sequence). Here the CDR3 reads CASGWDRGRDGYTF. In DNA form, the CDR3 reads TGTGCCAGCGGCTGGGACAGGGGGCGCGATGGCTACACCTTC.

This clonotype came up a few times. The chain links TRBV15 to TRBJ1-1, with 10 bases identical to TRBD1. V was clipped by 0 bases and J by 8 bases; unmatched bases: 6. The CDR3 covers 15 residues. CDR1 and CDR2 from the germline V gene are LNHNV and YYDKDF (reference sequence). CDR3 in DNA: TGTGCCACCAGCAGAGATCGGACAGGGGGGGCGGAAGCTTTCTTT. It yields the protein CATSRDRTGGAEAFF. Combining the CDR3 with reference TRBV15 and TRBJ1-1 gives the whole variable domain DAMVIQNPRYQVTQFGKPVTLSCSQTLNHNVMYWYQQKSSQAPKLLFHYYDKDFNNEADTPDNFQSRRPNTSFCFLDIRSPGLGDTAMYLCATSRDRTGGAEAFFGQGTRLTVV.

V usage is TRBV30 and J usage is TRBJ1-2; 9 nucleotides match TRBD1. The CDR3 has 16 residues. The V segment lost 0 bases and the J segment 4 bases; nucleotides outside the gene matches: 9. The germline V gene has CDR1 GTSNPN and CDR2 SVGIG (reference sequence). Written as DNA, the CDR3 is TGTGCCTGGAGTGTAGGGACAGGGTTTTTTGGCTATGGCTACACCTTC. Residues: CAWSVGTGFFGYGYTF.

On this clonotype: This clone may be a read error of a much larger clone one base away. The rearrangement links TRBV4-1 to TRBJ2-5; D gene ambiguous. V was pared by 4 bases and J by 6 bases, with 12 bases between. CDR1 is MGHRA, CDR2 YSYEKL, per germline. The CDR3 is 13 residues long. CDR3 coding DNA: TGCGCCAGCAGCCTAGAGGCCAGGCAGACCCAGTACTTC. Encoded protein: CASSLEARQTQYF.

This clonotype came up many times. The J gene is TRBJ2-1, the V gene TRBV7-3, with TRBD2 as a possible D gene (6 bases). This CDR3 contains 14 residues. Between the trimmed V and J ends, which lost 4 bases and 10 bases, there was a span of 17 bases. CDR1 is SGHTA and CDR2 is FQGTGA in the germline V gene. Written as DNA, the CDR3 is TGTGCCAGCAGCTACTGGGGTAATGGGGGGGAGCAGTTCTTC. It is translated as CASSYWGNGGEQFF.

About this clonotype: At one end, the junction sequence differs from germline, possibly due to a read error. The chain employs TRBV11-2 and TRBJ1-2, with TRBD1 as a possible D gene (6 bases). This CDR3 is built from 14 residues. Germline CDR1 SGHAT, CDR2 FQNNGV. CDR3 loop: CASSFSGAPYDYTF. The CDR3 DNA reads TGTGCCAGCAGCTTTTCGGGGGCACCCTATGACTACACCTTC.

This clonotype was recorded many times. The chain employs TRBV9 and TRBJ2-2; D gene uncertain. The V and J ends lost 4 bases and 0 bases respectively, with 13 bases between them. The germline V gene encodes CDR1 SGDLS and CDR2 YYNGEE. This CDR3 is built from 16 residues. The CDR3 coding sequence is TGTGCCAGCAGCCCCCGGTTGTCGGCGAACACCGGGGAGCTGTTTTTT. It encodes CASSPRLSANTGELFF.

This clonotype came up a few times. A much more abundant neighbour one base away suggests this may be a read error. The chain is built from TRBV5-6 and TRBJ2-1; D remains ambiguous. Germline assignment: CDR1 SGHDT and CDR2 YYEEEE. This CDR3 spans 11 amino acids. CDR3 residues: CAGSLTNEQFF. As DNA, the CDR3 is TGTGCCGGCAGCTTAACCAATGAGCAGTTCTTC.

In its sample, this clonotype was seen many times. CDR3 DNA sequence: TGTGCCAGCATAGCGGGAGACGCCTACGAGCAGTACTTC. This sequence encodes CASIAGDAYEQYF. The chain combines TRBV28 with TRBJ2-7; 9 bases map to TRBD2. V shed 7 bases, J shed 2 bases, and the junction held 3 bases outside the gene matches. Looked up from germline, CDR1 is MDHEN and CDR2 is SYDVKM. The CDR3 loop spans 13 amino acids.

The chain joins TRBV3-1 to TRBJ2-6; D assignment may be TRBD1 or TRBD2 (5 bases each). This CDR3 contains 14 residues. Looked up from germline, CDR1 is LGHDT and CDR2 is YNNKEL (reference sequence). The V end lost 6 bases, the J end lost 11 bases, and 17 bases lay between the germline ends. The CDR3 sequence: CASSSPARDDVLTF. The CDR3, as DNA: TGTGCCAGCAGTTCCCCGGCGAGGGACGACGTCCTGACTTTC.

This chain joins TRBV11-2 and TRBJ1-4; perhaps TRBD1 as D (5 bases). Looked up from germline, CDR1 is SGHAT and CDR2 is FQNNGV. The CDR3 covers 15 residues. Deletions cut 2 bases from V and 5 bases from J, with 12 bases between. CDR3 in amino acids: CASSLFGGTNEKLFF. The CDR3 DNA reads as TGTGCCAGCAGCTTATTCGGGGGAACAAATGAAAAACTGTTTTTT.

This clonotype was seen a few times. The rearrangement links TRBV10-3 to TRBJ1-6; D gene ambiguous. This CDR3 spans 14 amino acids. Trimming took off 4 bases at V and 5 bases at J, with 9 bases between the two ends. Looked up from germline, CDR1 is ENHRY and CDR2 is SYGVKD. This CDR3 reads CAISATVDNSPLHF. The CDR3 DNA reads TGTGCCATCAGTGCGACGGTCGATAATTCACCCCTCCACTTT.

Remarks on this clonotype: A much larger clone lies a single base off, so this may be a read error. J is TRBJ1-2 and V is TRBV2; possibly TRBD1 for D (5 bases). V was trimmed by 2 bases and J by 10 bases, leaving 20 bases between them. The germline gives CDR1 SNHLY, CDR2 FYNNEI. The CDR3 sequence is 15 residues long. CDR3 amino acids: CASSELRQGTNDYTF. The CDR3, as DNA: TGTGCCAGCAGTGAACTTCGGCAGGGTACTAATGACTACACCTTC.

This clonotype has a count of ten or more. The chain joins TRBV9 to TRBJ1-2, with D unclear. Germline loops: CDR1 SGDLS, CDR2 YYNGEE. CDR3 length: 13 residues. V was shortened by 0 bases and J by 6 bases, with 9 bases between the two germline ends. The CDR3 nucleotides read TGTGCCAGCAGCGTAGAGATCGGTAATGGCTACACCTTC. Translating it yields CASSVEIGNGYTF.

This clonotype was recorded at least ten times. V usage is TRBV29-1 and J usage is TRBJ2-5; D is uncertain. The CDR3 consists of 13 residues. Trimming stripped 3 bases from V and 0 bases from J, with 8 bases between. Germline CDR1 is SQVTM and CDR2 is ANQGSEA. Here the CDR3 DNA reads TGCAGCGTTGATAGTAACAACCAAGAGACCCAGTACTTC. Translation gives CSVDSNNQETQYF.

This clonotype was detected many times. Written as DNA, the CDR3 is TGTGCCAGCAGTTTTAGAGGGGAGCGTGGAGATACGCAGTATTTT. It is translated as CASSFRGERGDTQYF. The genes are TRBV12-3 or TRBV12-4 and TRBJ2-3; D assignment may be TRBD1 or TRBD2 (5 bases each). This CDR3 contains 15 residues. Trimming left V 3 bases short and J 5 bases short, with 15 bases between.